Presented here are 8 T cell receptor beta chains from one specimen sequenced in a study of T-cell memory formation after mild COVID-19. MiXCR was run by TCRdb on the 5' RACE reads, yielding one entry per CDR3 protein. Among approximately 260,000 distinct CDR3 sequences, about a sixth were seen once, and the ten largest hold over 20%. What was sequenced was PBMCs or a T cell subset sorted from them (not recorded which). The origin of the receptors is a man between 18 and 29 years old who had mild COVID-19 (a few samples of this study predate the infection). Cell type and time point are not known.

The gene calls are TRBV5-1 and TRBJ2-7, with a possible D match to TRBD1 (6 bases). V lost 3 bases, J lost 6 bases, and 22 bases lay in between. CDR3 length: 16 residues. Germline V gene data show CDR1 as SGHRS and CDR2 as YFSETQ. CDR3 region: CASSSTTGGAGREQYF. The CDR3 DNA sequence: TGCGCCAGCAGCTCGACCACTGGGGGCGCCGGGCGCGAGCAGTACTTC.

This sequence joins TRBV7-9 and TRBJ2-3; 8 bases are a match to TRBD2. The CDR3 sequence is 17 residues long. CDR1 and CDR2 (germline): SEHNR, FQNEAQ (reference sequence). V dropped 5 bases and J dropped 2; count of bases not matched to a gene: 12. CDR3 loop: CASSHVTSGYPTDTQYF. Here the CDR3 DNA reads TGTGCCAGCAGCCATGTAACTAGCGGATATCCCACAGATACGCAGTATTTT.

This chain uses TRBV5-4 with TRBJ2-5; 14 bases are a match to TRBD2. The germline gives CDR1 SGHNT, CDR2 YYREEE (reference sequence). The CDR3 runs 17 residues. With 3 bases clipped from V and 3 bases from J, the junction kept 7 bases outside the gene matches. In nucleotides, the CDR3 is TGTGCCAGCAGCTCCTTGACTAGCGGGGGGGATGAAGAGACCCAGTACTTC. This gives the protein CASSSLTSGGDEETQYF. Full variable domain (missing parts from reference TRBV5-4 and TRBJ2-5): ETGVTQSPTHLIKTRGQQVTLRCSSQSGHNTVSWYQQALGQGPQFIFQYYREEENGRGNFPPRFSGLQFPNYSSELNVNALELDDSALYLCASSSLTSGGDEETQYFGPGTRLLVL.

This clonotype was recorded at least ten times. The gene calls are TRBV4-2 and TRBJ1-5, with a possible D match to TRBD1 (5 bases). V lost 0 bases and J 7 bases, leaving 10 bases between the germline ends. The CDR3 length is 14 residues. CDR1 LGHNA and CDR2 YNFKEQ come from the germline V gene. The CDR3 DNA is TGTGCCAGCAGCCAAGAGCAGGGAGACCAGCCCCAGCATTTT. Its translation is CASSQEQGDQPQHF.

This sequence joins TRBV19 and TRBJ1-1; no clear D gene. Deletions cut 0 bases from V and 0 bases from J, with 8 bases between. The CDR3 totals 15 residues. The V gene's germline CDR1 is LNHDA and CDR2 SQIVND (reference sequence). CDR3 region: CASSIDGRLNTEAFF. Written as DNA, the CDR3 is TGTGCCAGTAGTATAGATGGGCGGCTGAACACTGAAGCTTTCTTT.

This clonotype appeared a few times. The DNA of the CDR3 is TGTGCCAGCAGCTTAGTCCCGGGACTAGCGGGGGGGGTCTACGAGCAGTACGTC. Encoded protein: CASSLVPGLAGGVYEQYV. V usage is TRBV7-2 and J usage is TRBJ2-7; 16 positions agree with TRBD2. The CDR3 consists of 18 residues. Trimming removed 1 base from V and 3 bases from J; junction bases left unmatched: 6. The V gene's germline CDR1 is SGHTA and CDR2 FQGNSA.

This clonotype came up a few times. DNA for the CDR3: TGCAGCGTTGGGGGCTACGCGAACACCGGGGAGCTGTTTTTT. The encoded protein is CSVGGYANTGELFF. The chain combines TRBV29-1 with TRBJ2-2, with a possible D match to TRBD1 (5 bases). Germline values: CDR1 SQVTM, CDR2 ANQGSEA. This CDR3 contains 14 residues. V lost 4 bases to trimming and J lost 0 bases, with 9 bases between them.

The chain recombines TRBV10-2 with TRBJ1-1, with D possibly matching TRBD1 (5 bases). Trimming removed 1 base at V and 3 bases at J, with 15 bases between. CDR3 length equals 16 residues. Germline CDR1 reads WSHSY; CDR2 reads SAAADI. In DNA, the CDR3 is TGCGCCAGCAGTGAGTGGGCAGGGCCAGCCGACACTGAAGCTTTCTTT. Its protein product is CASSEWAGPADTEAFF.